Listed below are T cell receptor beta chains from one sample, sequenced in a study of T cells in Graves' hyperthyroidism and ophthalmopathy. TCRdb recomputed calls from the multiplex PCR reads with MiXCR, one row per CDR3 protein. The data show almost 350,000 distinct CDR3 sequences, 15% to 20% seen once. The material sequenced was blood. These receptors all come from a woman aged 40 to 55 with Graves' ophthalmopathy. Both conserved end residues are part of each CDR3. D genes are given only for firm matches. Some rows have no size entry. The others give once, few or many, or a class for an expanded clone.

>TRBV6-5|many|TRBJ1-1|-
CASRRMNTEAFF
TGTGCCAGCAGACGGATGAACACTGAAGCTTTCTTT
>TRBV10-3|few|TRBJ1-1|TRBD1
CASLGRDRVATEAFF
TGTGCCAGCTTAGGTCGGGACAGGGTTGCGACTGAAGCTTTCTTT
>TRBV7-2|-|TRBJ2-6|-
CASQGNSGANVLTF
TGTGCCAGTCAGGGTAACTCTGGGGCCAACGTCCTGACTTTC
>TRBV11-2|-|TRBJ1-6|TRBD1
CASSPRDRGVGSPLHF
TGTGCCAGCAGCCCTCGGGACAGGGGAGTAGGTTCACCCCTCCACTTT
>TRBV29-1|many|TRBJ1-1|-
CSVVYRNTEAFF
TGCAGCGTTGTGTATCGGAACACTGAAGCTTTCTTT
>TRBV27|many|TRBJ2-3|-
CASSLNGDADTQYF
TGTGCCAGCAGTTTAAACGGGGACGCAGATACGCAGTATTTT
>TRBV12-3/TRBV12-4|many|TRBJ2-7|TRBD2
CASSPILGLAGYYEQYF
TGTGCCAGCAGTCCTATACTGGGACTAGCGGGATACTACGAGCAGTACTTC
>TRBV6-5|few|TRBJ2-7|-
CASIIPGRAGGEQYF
TGTGCCAGCATTATCCCCGGGCGGGCAGGCGGCGAGCAGTACTTC
>TRBV20-1|-|TRBJ1-2|TRBD1
CSARDQGTDYGYTF
TGCAGTGCTAGAGATCAGGGGACAGACTATGGCTACACCTTC
>TRBV6-5|few|TRBJ1-1|TRBD1
CASSYSGQGVVF
TGTGCCAGCAGTTACTCGGGACAGGGGGTAGTCTTT
>TRBV6-5|many|TRBJ2-7|-
CASSLAHSGGYEQYF
TGTGCCAGCAGTTTAGCCCATTCAGGAGGCTACGAGCAGTACTTC
>TRBV27|many|TRBJ2-5|-
CASRGFQETQYF
TGTGCCAGCAGGGGGTTCCAAGAGACCCAGTACTTC
>TRBV27|many|TRBJ2-7|TRBD2
CASGAGGPYEQYF
TGTGCCAGCGGGGCGGGAGGCCCCTACGAGCAGTACTTC
>TRBV12-3/TRBV12-4|many|TRBJ1-5|-
CASSLGLGNQPQHF
TGTGCCAGCAGTTTAGGGCTAGGGAATCAGCCCCAGCATTTT
>TRBV12-3/TRBV12-4|many|TRBJ2-2|TRBD1
CASSFRGRLNTGELFF
TGTGCCAGCAGTTTCAGGGGGCGTCTGAACACCGGGGAGCTGTTTTTT
>TRBV28|many|TRBJ2-7|-
CASSPLLETYEQYF
TGTGCCAGCAGTCCCCTACTAGAAACCTACGAGCAGTACTTC
>TRBV7-8|many|TRBJ2-5|TRBD1
CASSWDREETQYF
TGTGCCAGCAGCTGGGACAGGGAAGAGACCCAGTACTTC
>TRBV25-1|many|TRBJ1-2|-
CASSEPRTPYGYTF
TGTGCCAGCAGTGAACCCCGGACCCCATATGGCTACACCTTC
>TRBV7-2|many|TRBJ1-3|-
CASSSWTVGNTIYF
TGTGCCAGCAGCTCCTGGACAGTTGGAAACACCATATATTTT
>TRBV12-3/TRBV12-4|-|TRBJ2-2|-
CASSLAQGPYEQYFGPGSCFF
-
>TRBV5-5|many|TRBJ1-2|-
CASSLAEGYIGYGYTF
TGTGCCAGCAGCTTGGCCGAGGGTTACATCGGCTATGGCTACACCTTC
>TRBV12-3/TRBV12-4|many|TRBJ2-7|-
CASSLRRYEQYF
TGTGCCAGCAGTTTAAGACGCTACGAGCAGTACTTC
>TRBV6-1|-|TRBJ2-7|-
CASTSASYEQYF
TGTGCCAGCACTAGCGCCTCCTACGAGCAGTACTTC
>TRBV7-9|many|TRBJ2-7|TRBD1
CASSLARTGGVYEQYF
TGTGCCAGCAGCTTAGCGAGGACAGGGGGAGTCTACGAGCAGTACTTC
>TRBV12-3/TRBV12-4|once|TRBJ2-5|TRBD1
CASSPLGQGEETQYF
TGTGCCAGCAGTCCACTAGGACAGGGGGAAGAGACCCAGTACTTC
>TRBV12-3/TRBV12-4|-|TRBJ1-6|-
CASSLANSYNSPLHF
TGTGCCAGCAGTTTAGCCAACTCCTATAATTCACCCCTCCACTTT
>TRBV28|many|TRBJ2-6|-
CASSPTTSGANVLTF
TGTGCCAGCAGCCCTACAACCTCTGGGGCCAACGTCCTGACTTTC
>TRBV12-3/TRBV12-4|many|TRBJ1-1|-
CASSPMGLNTEAFF
TGTGCCAGCAGCCCCATGGGGTTGAACACTGAAGCTTTCTTT
>TRBV12-3/TRBV12-4|-|TRBJ2-7|-
CASSYQDYEQYF
TGTGCCAGCAGTTACCAAGACTACGAGCAGTACTTC
>TRBV7-8|many|TRBJ2-2|TRBD1
CASSIGGSWDRGAGELFF
TGTGCCAGCAGTATAGGGGGTTCCTGGGACAGGGGTGCCGGGGAGCTGTTTTTT
>TRBV19|many|TRBJ2-5|-
CASSSDGETQYF
TGTGCCAGTAGTAGCGACGGGGAGACCCAGTACTTC
>TRBV11-2|-|TRBJ1-1|TRBD1
CASSFRDSRDYLGNTEAFF
TGTGCCAGCAGCTTCCGGGACAGTCGAGACTACCTGGGGAACACTGAAGCTTTCTTT
>TRBV7-2|many|TRBJ2-5|-
CASSAGGPVNF
TGTGCCAGCAGCGCTGGAGGTCCTGTGAACTTC
>TRBV6-2/TRBV6-3|many|TRBJ2-2|-
CASKGPTGELFF
TGTGCCAGCAAAGGACCCACCGGGGAGCTGTTTTTT
>TRBV7-8|many|TRBJ2-7|-
CASSLQRRGARLSEQYF
TGTGCCAGCAGCTTACAACGGCGAGGGGCGCGGTTGTCCGAGCAGTACTTC
>TRBV30|many|TRBJ2-7|-
CAWSVGRVSYEQYF
TGTGCCTGGAGTGTGGGGCGGGTCTCCTACGAGCAGTACTTC
>TRBV6-2/TRBV6-3|many|TRBJ2-3|TRBD2
CASKGGLAGGPTDTQYF
TGTGCCAGCAAGGGTGGTCTAGCGGGAGGGCCAACAGATACGCAGTATTTT
>TRBV5-1|many|TRBJ1-1|TRBD1
CASSTDRGLMNTEAFF
TGCGCCAGCAGCACGGACAGGGGGCTCATGAACACTGAAGCTTTCTTT
>TRBV27|many|TRBJ2-2|TRBD1
CASSFTTGFGYAGELFF
TGTGCCAGCAGTTTTACGACAGGGTTCGGGTACGCCGGGGAGCTGTTTTTT
>TRBV10-1|many|TRBJ2-7|TRBD2
CASSKTSGRGYEQYF
TGCGCCAGCAGTAAGACTAGCGGAAGAGGTTACGAGCAGTACTTC
>TRBV5-4|-|TRBJ2-2|-
CVSSFPTANTGELFF
TGTGTCAGCAGCTTCCCTACGGCGAACACCGGGGAGCTGTTTTTT
>TRBV7-2|many|TRBJ2-2|TRBD2
CASSVAGAAGELFF
TGTGCCAGCAGCGTGGCGGGAGCGGCCGGGGAGCTGTTTTTT
>TRBV14|few|TRBJ2-2|-
CASSQESYTGELFF
TGTGCCAGCAGCCAAGAATCCTACACCGGGGAGCTGTTTTTT
>TRBV5-1|many|TRBJ1-2|-
CASSPGQHGYGYTF
TGCGCCAGCAGCCCCGGACAGCACGGCTATGGCTACACCTTC
>TRBV27|many|TRBJ1-5|TRBD1
CASRSGTDYSNQPQHF
TGTGCCAGCCGGTCCGGGACAGATTATAGCAATCAGCCCCAGCATTTT
>TRBV3-1|many|TRBJ2-5|TRBD2
CASSQPTSGGETQYF
TGTGCCAGCAGCCAACCTACTAGCGGGGGGGAGACCCAGTACTTC
>TRBV7-9|many|TRBJ1-1|-
CASTFEVNTEAFF
TGTGCCAGCACCTTCGAAGTGAACACTGAAGCTTTCTTT
>TRBV5-1|many|TRBJ2-7|-
CASSSDRASYEQYF
TGCGCCAGCAGCTCGGACAGAGCCTCCTACGAGCAGTACTTC
>TRBV29-1|many|TRBJ2-6|TRBD1
CSVEDGVGDRVSTGANVLTF
TGCAGCGTTGAAGATGGGGTCGGGGACAGGGTATCCACTGGGGCCAACGTCCTGACTTTC
>TRBV13|-|TRBJ2-5|TRBD2
CASSSRDASGSPQETQYF
TGTGCCAGCAGCTCCCGGGACGCTAGCGGGAGTCCCCAAGAGACCCAGTACTTC
>TRBV20-1|many|TRBJ1-2|-
CSAPNPQGFDGYTF
TGCAGTGCTCCTAACCCACAGGGTTTCGATGGCTACACCTTC
>TRBV12-3/TRBV12-4|many|TRBJ1-5|-
CASSAGVYGSNQPQHF
TGTGCCAGCAGTGCAGGGGTTTACGGGAGCAATCAGCCCCAGCATTTT
>TRBV12-3/TRBV12-4|many|TRBJ1-1|-
CASSLRGRNEAFF
TGTGCCAGCAGTTTGCGGGGGCGTAATGAAGCTTTCTTT
>TRBV29-1|many|TRBJ1-1|-
CSALQPGNTEAFF
TGCAGCGCTCTCCAACCGGGAAACACTGAAGCTTTCTTT
>TRBV19|-|TRBJ1-1|-
CASTSGGDAFF
TGTGCCAGTACAAGTGGAGGAGACGCTTTCTTT
>TRBV7-2|-|TRBJ2-5|-
CASSFLQQETQYF
TGTGCCAGCAGCTTCCTTCAGCAAGAGACCCAGTACTTC
>TRBV20-1|-|TRBJ2-7|-
CSANWQTYEQYF
TGCAGTGCTAACTGGCAGACCTACGAGCAGTACTTC
>TRBV6-1|many|TRBJ2-2|-
CASSILGTGTGELFF
TGTGCCAGCAGTATTCTGGGGACGGGCACCGGGGAGCTGTTTTTT
>TRBV20-1|many|TRBJ1-6|TRBD1
CSARPQGAPGGSPLHF
TGCAGTGCTAGACCCCAGGGGGCCCCCGGTGGATCACCCCTCCACTTT